This T cell receptor (beta chain) was observed in a study of T cells in Graves' hyperthyroidism and ophthalmopathy. Study findings and constraints: Most thyroid-expanded clonotypes above 0.001 were also found in blood.

This clonotype occurred many times. Antigen specificity is unknown. TCR beta CDR3 sequences were amplified from RNA transcripts. With the HTBI primer set, the TCR CDR3 went through a first round of RT-PCR. TCRdb recomputed calls from the multiplex PCR reads with MiXCR, one row per CDR3 protein. The sample has a few hundred thousand distinct CDR3 sequences, approximately 18% seen once; the top ten hold around 54%. CDR1 is MNHNS, CDR2 SASEGT, per germline. The CDR3 runs to 13 residues. Trimming removed 8 bases from V and 10 bases from J; junction bases left unmatched: 10. A patient was excluded if there was uncontrolled infection, other autoimmune disease, pregnancy or lactation. The diagnoses drew upon clinical symptoms, serum thyroxine and TRAb, thyroid ultrasound and orbital computed tomography.

The sequenced material came from blood. V usage is TRBV6-1 and J usage is TRBJ1-1; TRBD1 matches 10 bases. This clonotype originated in a woman aged 45 to 65 with Graves' hyperthyroidism. CDR3 coding DNA: TGTGCCAGCCAGTGGGGAGGACAGGGGGGAGCTTTCTTT. Protein: CASQWGGQGGAFF.